Given below is one TCR beta chain in context. TCR beta sequencing covered blood CD8+ and CD4+ T cells. The multiple sclerosis controls consisted of treatment-naive patients with relapsing-remitting disease, either stable or active. TEMRA cells were FACS-enriched and CD8+ and CD4+ T cells negatively isolated. The V end was cut by 2 bases, the J end by 0 bases, with 13 bases between. The CDR3 spans 16 residues. Per germline, CDR1 SNHLY and CDR2 FYNNEI. It was with random hexamers that about 0.45 to 1 ug RNA was reverse transcribed. Amplification of TCR beta CDR3 spanned 54 Vbeta and 13 Jbeta via immunoSEQ multiplex PCR. TCRdb ran MiXCR on the immunoSEQ multiplex PCR reads and lists one entry per CDR3 protein. The profile shows 70,000 or so distinct CDR3 sequences, over 85% of them singletons. The data are from a study of CD8 T cells in Susac syndrome.

This TCR derives from a human donor with multiple sclerosis. Sequencing was performed on CD8+ T cells from PBMCs. V gene TRBV2 combines with J gene TRBJ1-2; TRBD1 is a possible D gene (6 bases). The CDR3 DNA reads TGTGCCAGCAGTGAAATCGGGACACGACCTAACTATGGCTACACCTTC. It yields the protein CASSEIGTRPNYGYTF.